The 21 T cell receptor beta chains given below trace back to one sample, sequenced in a study of identical twins. Using its own MiXCR run on the 5' RACE reads, TCRdb lists one record per CDR3 protein. The sample carries about 1.7 million distinct CDR3 sequences, less than 35% recorded once. The sample taken for sequencing was cord blood. Every receptor here comes from a newborn girl in good health.

The V gene is TRBV6-1, the J gene TRBJ1-2; D unclear. The germline gives CDR1 MNHNS, CDR2 SASEGT. The CDR3 spans 14 residues. V lost 11 bases and J lost 7, with 23 bases in between. The CDR3 sequence: CAGKEADRASGYTF. CDR3 nucleotide sequence: TGTGCCGGCAAGGAAGCCGATCGAGCGAGTGGCTACACCTTC.

The chain uses TRBV20-1 and TRBJ1-1; weak D call: TRBD1 (6 bases). Deletions cut 6 bases from V and 5 bases from J, with 19 bases between. The CDR3 is 14 residues long. CDR1 DFQATT and CDR2 SNEGSKA come from the germline V gene (reference sequence). Here the CDR3 DNA reads TGCAGTGCACCAAAGGACAGATGGGGGACTGAAGCTTTCTTT. Its protein is CSAPKDRWGTEAFF.

The V gene is TRBV20-1, the J gene TRBJ2-7, with TRBD1 matching over 9 bases. V lost 2 bases and J lost 4; bases outside the gene matches: 3. The germline V gene has CDR1 DFQATT and CDR2 SNEGSKA (reference sequence). The CDR3 is 13 amino acids. The CDR3 region has the DNA TGCAGTGCTAGACGGGACAGGGAGTACGAGCAGTACTTC. The encoded protein is CSARRDREYEQYF.

J is TRBJ1-2 and V is TRBV9; no clear D. CDR3 length equals 15 residues. The germline CDR1 and CDR2 sequences are SGDLS and YYNGEE. V lost 1 base and J lost 6, with 16 bases in between. CDR3 nucleotide sequence: TGTGCCAGCAGCGTACAGGTAGGCGGGGTAGATGGCTACACCTTC. It yields the protein CASSVQVGGVDGYTF.

This clonotype turned up a few times. CDR3 residues: CASSMRTGHEKLFF. The CDR3 DNA sequence: TGTGCCAGCAGTATGCGGACAGGGCATGAAAAACTGTTTTTT. V gene TRBV6-5 combines with J gene TRBJ1-4; 8 bases match TRBD1. Germline CDR1 reads MNHEY; CDR2 reads SVGAGI. The CDR3 runs to 14 residues. Germline trimming cut 5 bases from V and 6 bases from J; bases unmatched to any gene: 5.

The chain couples TRBV7-9 to TRBJ1-1, with D perhaps TRBD1 (5 bases). Germline V gene data show CDR1 as SEHNR and CDR2 as FQNEAQ (reference sequence). This CDR3 comprises 13 residues. V was clipped by 6 bases and J by 5 bases, with 13 bases between them. The CDR3 DNA is TGTGCCAGCAGAGGAGGGGCGAGTACTGAAGCTTTCTTT. It translates to CASRGGASTEAFF.

The V and J genes are TRBV2 and TRBJ1-6; 8 positions agree with TRBD1. Unmatched junction bases numbered 2, after V lost 7 bases and J lost 0 bases. From germline, CDR1 is SNHLY and CDR2 FYNNEI. The CDR3 sequence is 15 residues long. The CDR3 sequence is CASNDRGSYNSPLHF. The CDR3 DNA sequence: TGTGCCAGCAACGACAGGGGCTCCTATAATTCACCCCTCCACTTT.

This clonotype has a handful of counts. The genes are TRBV28 and TRBJ1-5, with D possibly being TRBD1 (5 bases). The V gene's germline CDR1 is MDHEN and CDR2 SYDVKM. The V end was cut by 8 bases, the J end by 5 bases, with 28 bases between. The CDR3 consists of 18 residues. The CDR3 reads CASDRKGVDRRRYQPQHF. The DNA of the CDR3 is TGTGCCAGCGACCGAAAAGGGGTTGATCGCCGGCGTTATCAGCCCCAGCATTTT.

This clonotype was counted ten times or more. This chain connects TRBV20-1 to TRBJ2-7, with D possibly matching TRBD2 (6 bases). V lost 6 bases to trimming and J lost 3 bases, with 21 bases between them. This CDR3 comprises 15 residues. CDR1 and CDR2 from the germline V gene are DFQATT and SNEGSKA (reference sequence). CDR3: CSASGLAVGVYEQYF. CDR3 nucleotide sequence: TGCAGTGCCAGCGGGCTTGCGGTTGGTGTCTACGAGCAGTACTTC.

This clonotype has just a few counts. The genes are TRBV4-1 and TRBJ2-1; D is unclear. The V end was cut by 0 bases, the J end by 2 bases, with 11 bases between. From germline, CDR1 is MGHRA and CDR2 YSYEKL. The CDR3 runs 16 residues. CDR3 in amino acids: CASSQEPRRPYNEQFF. The CDR3 bases are TGCGCCAGCAGCCAAGAGCCGCGGAGACCCTACAATGAGCAGTTCTTC.

The sample holds a few counts of this clonotype. The chain is built from TRBV12-3 or TRBV12-4 and TRBJ2-3, with TRBD1 matching 7 bases. This CDR3 has 17 amino acids. Trimming cost V 5 bases and J 2 bases; bases outside gene matches: 13. The CDR3 DNA is TGTGCCAGCAGTCCCAGGACCGGGACAGCCTTCACAGATACGCAGTATTTT. Protein: CASSPRTGTAFTDTQYF.

This clonotype turned up a few times. The chain joins TRBV7-2 to TRBJ1-2; 10 nucleotides agree with TRBD1. V was clipped by 1 base and J by 2 bases; unmatched bases: 10. Per germline, CDR1 SGHTA and CDR2 FQGNSA. The CDR3 covers 18 residues. The CDR3 region is CASSLVRAGTGVNYGYTF. The CDR3 nucleotides read TGTGCCAGCAGCTTAGTTCGGGCCGGGACAGGGGTGAACTATGGCTACACCTTC.

V and J are TRBV18 and TRBJ2-5, with TRBD1 as a possible D gene (5 bases). Germline V CDR1 and CDR2: KGHSH, LQKENI. V lost 1 base and J 0 bases, leaving 9 bases between the germline ends. The CDR3 extends over 15 amino acids. CDR3 sequence: CASSPLSGNQETQYF. CDR3 bases: TGTGCCAGCTCACCACTCTCAGGGAACCAAGAGACCCAGTACTTC.

This clonotype was picked up a small number of times. The V and J genes are TRBV6-1 and TRBJ2-3, with D hard to call. The V end was cut by 6 bases, the J end by 2 bases, with 9 bases between. The CDR3 has 13 amino acids. Germline lookup yields CDR1 MNHNS and CDR2 SASEGT. CDR3 nucleotide sequence: TGTGCCAGCAGGAGATCTGACACAGATACGCAGTATTTT. As protein: CASRRSDTDTQYF.

This clonotype was counted at least ten times. This chain links TRBV29-1 with TRBJ2-1; D is unresolved. The length of the CDR3 is 13 residues. Between the trimmed V and J ends, which lost 6 bases and 0 bases, there was a span of 9 bases. CDR1 is SQVTM, CDR2 ANQGSEA, per germline. In DNA form, the CDR3 reads TGCAGCGTAAAACGGAGCTCCTACAATGAGCAGTTCTTC. This sequence encodes CSVKRSSYNEQFF.

This clonotype came up a few times. This sequence joins TRBV7-9 and TRBJ1-5; 8 bases line up with TRBD1. Per the germline V gene, CDR1 is SEHNR and CDR2 is FQNEAQ (reference sequence). Trimming took 5 bases from V and 0 from J; bases not matched to a gene: 6. This CDR3 comprises 16 residues. The CDR3 DNA reads TGTGCCAGCAGCCAGACAGGGGCCCCTAGCAATCAGCCCCAGCATTTT. Protein sequence: CASSQTGAPSNQPQHF.

A few counts support this clonotype. The chain has TRBV9 and TRBJ2-1; TRBD2 matches 14 bases. The CDR3 is 20 amino acids. Germline lookup yields CDR1 SGDLS and CDR2 YYNGEE. Trimming removed 0 bases from V and 3 bases from J; junction bases left unmatched: 11. CDR3 residues: CASSVAFRTSGRRSYNEQFF. The CDR3 bases are TGTGCCAGCAGCGTAGCTTTTCGGACTAGCGGGAGGAGGAGCTACAATGAGCAGTTCTTC.

The chain links TRBV10-3 to TRBJ2-1; the match to TRBD2 covers 9 bases. V was pared by 3 bases and J by 0 bases, with 9 bases of the junction left unmatched. The CDR3 has 18 residues. Germline CDR1 and CDR2: ENHRY and SYGVKD. In nucleotides, the CDR3 is TGTGCCATCAGTGACTTAGCGGGAGCCTCGAGCTCCTACAATGAGCAGTTCTTC. Translation gives CAISDLAGASSSYNEQFF.

There are a few counts of this clonotype. The junction does not match germline at one end; this may be a read error. In nucleotides, the CDR3 is TGCAGTGCTGGAGACAGACGCAAGGCGAACTATGGCTACACCTTC. Its translation: CSAGDRRKANYGYTF. The genes are TRBV20-1 and TRBJ1-2; a possible D gene is TRBD1 (5 bases). Germline V gene data show CDR1 as DFQATT and CDR2 as SNEGSKA (reference sequence). The CDR3 is 15 amino acids.

The V and J genes are TRBV4-1 and TRBJ2-1, with D perhaps matching TRBD2 (6 bases). Germline lookup yields CDR1 MGHRA and CDR2 YSYEKL. CDR3 length: 14 amino acids. V was trimmed by 3 bases and J by 10 bases, leaving 16 bases between them. CDR3 DNA: TGCGCCAGCAGCCACCAGACTAGGCGCGCAGAGCAGTTCTTC. Protein product: CASSHQTRRAEQFF.

The chain employs TRBV6-6 and TRBJ2-5; possibly TRBD1 for D (5 bases). The V end lost 2 bases, the J end lost 4 bases, and 14 bases lay between the germline ends. The length of the CDR3 is 15 residues. Germline values: CDR1 MNHNY, CDR2 SVGAGI (reference sequence). The CDR3 here is CASSYASPQGETQYF. CDR3 in DNA: TGTGCCAGCAGTTACGCCTCTCCTCAGGGAGAGACCCAGTACTTC.